These 3 T cell receptor beta chains originate from one sample sequenced in a study of control samples from healthy donors and cancer patients. This table comes from immunoSEQ multiplex PCR, and its TCRdb copy is limited to in-frame clones, with some not included. Among roughly 98,000 clones listed, roughly 82% were seen once. Material for sequencing was blood. The receptors were sampled from a woman aged 55-75 years in good health.

V is TRBV12-3 or TRBV12-4 and J is TRBJ2-3; D uncertain. The V end was cut by 6 bases, the J end by 3 bases, with 7 bases between. The CDR3 runs 12 residues. The CDR3: CASRPNTDTQYF. For the CDR3, the DNA is TGTGCCAGCAGACCCAATACAGATACGCAGTATTTT.

The chain has TRBV11-3 and TRBJ2-2, with D unclear. Trimming took 1 base from V and 6 from J, leaving 6 bases between them. Per germline, CDR1 SGHNT and CDR2 YENEEA. The CDR3 has 13 amino acids. The CDR3 coding sequence is TGTGCCAGCAGCTTAGGGGGTGCCGGGGAGCTGTTTTTT. It encodes CASSLGGAGELFF.

This clone showed up just once. The DNA of the CDR3 is TGTGCCAGCAGCTTAGCTGCTAGCGGGGGACAAGAGACCCAGTACTTC. It is translated as CASSLAASGGQETQYF. The chain couples TRBV7-2 to TRBJ2-5, with TRBD2 matching over 10 bases. There are 16 residues in the CDR3. The V and J ends lost 0 bases and 2 bases, in that order; junction bases with no gene match: 3. Looked up from germline, CDR1 is SGHTA and CDR2 is FQGNSA.